Listed below are T cell receptor beta chains from one sample, sequenced in a study of cytomegalovirus exposure and HLA in healthy donors. Method: immunoSEQ multiplex PCR; TCRdb's copy keeps in-frame clones and lacks some. Of 35,000 to 45,000 clones in the sample, 81% were seen once. The source material was PBMCs. The receptors originated from a middle-aged woman in good health and CMV-seronegative. CDR3s include the opening cysteine and the closing phenylalanine or tryptophan. D genes are given only for firm matches. For some rows the clone size is stated as once, few or many, or as a class when expanded; others skip it.

TRBV6-4	18	medium-sized	TRBJ2-6	TRBD2	TGTGCCAGCAGTGACGGTGGGACTAGCGGATCTGGGGCCAACGTCCTGACTTTC	CASSDGGTSGSGANVLTF
TRBV14	15	.	TRBJ2-3	.	TGTGCCAGCAGCCAAGCCCGACTTCGCACAGATACGCAGTATTTT	CASSQARLRTDTQYF
TRBV7-2	14	.	TRBJ1-2	.	TGTGCCAGCAGCTTAGTACGGGGGGACTATGGCTACACCTTC	CASSLVRGDYGYTF
TRBV11-2	13	few	TRBJ2-1	.	TGTGCCAGCAGCTTGCCAGGTGTCAATGAGCAGTTCTTC	CASSLPGVNEQFF
TRBV4-3	16	.	TRBJ2-1	TRBD2	TGCGCCAGCAGCCCTACTGGCGGGGGTTCCTACAATGAGCAGTTCTTC	CASSPTGGGSYNEQFF
TRBV27	14	once	TRBJ2-4	.	TGTGCCAGCAGGGACGACAGTCGTGTGGACATTCAGTACTTC	CASRDDSRVDIQYF
TRBV6-6	9	.	TRBJ2-1	.	TGTGCCAGCGGCCCAGGGCAGTTCTTC	CASGPGQFF
TRBV6-1	16	.	TRBJ2-5	TRBD2	TGTGCCAGCAGTGGTCGCGGGGGGGGGTACCAAGAGACCCAGTACTTC	CASSGRGGGYQETQYF
TRBV28	13	.	TRBJ1-2	.	TGTGCCAGCAGTTCCTACAGGGTTTATGGCTACACCTTC	CASSSYRVYGYTF
TRBV9	15	.	TRBJ2-1	TRBD1	TGTGCCAGCAGCGTAGGGGGACAGAACTACAATGAGCAGTTCTTC	CASSVGGQNYNEQFF
TRBV6-5	15	.	TRBJ1-3	TRBD1	TGTGCCAGCAGTCTCCAACAGGGGCTTGGAAACACCATATATTTT	CASSLQQGLGNTIYF
TRBV7-3	16	.	TRBJ2-2	TRBD2	TGTGCCAGCAGCTCCCCTGGGGGGGAAGACACCGGGGAGCTGTTTTTT	CASSSPGGEDTGELFF